The rows below give T cell receptor beta chains drawn from one sample of a study of blood T cell repertoires in COVID-19. Sequencing used immunoSEQ multiplex PCR; TCRdb keeps in-frame clones, though not all of them. The sample includes some 450,000 clones, about 87% of them seen just once. The sequencing input was peripheral blood. The receptors were gathered from a man aged 18 to 30 with COVID-19, enrolled during active disease. Each CDR3 is given with its conserved first and last residue. The D gene is left open where the match is weak. The size of a clone is reported for some rows only, either as once, few or many, or as a class for expanded clones.

>TRBJ2-7|14|TRBD2|TRBV10-2|NA
CASSPGTSPYEQYF
TGCGCCAGCAGTCCCGGGACTAGCCCCTACGAGCAGTACTTC
>TRBJ2-7|11|NA|TRBV19|NA
CASSDSYEQYF
TGTGCCAGTAGCGACAGCTACGAGCAGTACTTC
>TRBJ2-4|14|NA|TRBV7-9|NA
CASSLGPGANIQYF
TGTGCCAGCAGCTTAGGTCCAGGGGCGAACATTCAGTACTTC
>TRBJ2-5|16|NA|TRBV6-5|NA
CASSYSLGASGETQYF
TGTGCCAGCAGTTACTCGCTGGGGGCGTCAGGAGAGACCCAGTACTTC
>TRBJ1-5|13|NA|TRBV11-3|once
CASLDIGNQPQHF
TGTGCCAGTCTTGACATTGGCAATCAGCCCCAGCATTTT
>TRBJ1-1|13|NA|TRBV6-5|NA
CASNLDKNTEAFF
TGTGCCAGCAACTTAGACAAGAACACTGAAGCTTTCTTT
>TRBJ2-6|18|TRBD1|TRBV5-1|NA
CATTISGDRGSGANVLTF
TGCGCCACCACCATCTCCGGGGACAGGGGCTCTGGGGCCAACGTCCTGACTTTC
>TRBJ1-1|17|NA|TRBV21-1|NA
CASSIINRDRSHTEAFF
TGTGCCAGCAGCATTATCAACCGGGACAGGAGTCACACTGAAGCTTTCTTT
>TRBJ2-3|17|TRBD2|TRBV7-2|NA
CASSPRRTSGATDTQYF
TGTGCCAGCAGCCCCAGACGGACTAGCGGTGCCACAGATACGCAGTATTTT
>TRBJ2-3|14|NA|TRBV5-1|NA
CASSSGTYLSFRRF
TGCGCCAGCAGTTCGGGAACATACTTATCGTTCCGTCGTTTT
>TRBJ1-1|13|NA|TRBV2|NA
CASSVEGGTEAFF
TGTGCCAGCAGTGTTGAGGGCGGCACTGAAGCTTTCTTT
>TRBJ2-1|15|TRBD2|TRBV9|NA
CASTVGLASYNEQFF
TGTGCCAGCACCGTAGGACTAGCGTCCTACAATGAGCAGTTCTTC
>TRBJ2-7|11|NA|TRBV14|NA
CASSQMAEQYF
TGTGCCAGCAGCCAAATGGCAGAGCAGTACTTC
>TRBJ2-1|11|TRBD2|TRBV27|once
CATRLGRVLFF
TGTGCCACCAGGTTGGGGAGGGTTCTGTTCTTC
>TRBJ1-1|14|NA|TRBV6-5|NA
CASSYWGRASEAFF
TGTGCCAGCAGTTACTGGGGCAGGGCTTCAGAAGCTTTCTTT
>TRBJ1-4|17|NA|TRBV5-8|NA
CASSLGQAPATNEKLFF
TGTGCCAGCAGCTTGGGACAGGCTCCTGCAACTAATGAAAAACTGTTTTTT
>TRBJ1-2|15|NA|TRBV9|NA
CASRAITGDHYGYTF
TGTGCCAGCAGGGCGATAACGGGGGACCACTATGGCTACACCTTC